This T cell receptor (beta chain) was found in a study of CD8+CD57+ T cells in acquired aplastic anemia. Genomic DNA constituted the template upon which TCR beta VDJ and CDR3 profiling was performed. TCRdb used MiXCR to reprocess the reads, holding one entry per CDR3 protein. The sample has 250,000 to 350,000 distinct CDR3 sequences, 55% to 60% seen once. The CDR3 is 11 residues long. V was shortened by 2 bases and J by 5 bases, with 3 bases between the two germline ends. Germline CDR1 reads SGHDN; CDR2 reads FVKESK. In this sample, this clonotype turned up a few times. The source of this sequence is a human donor with severe aplastic anemia or a healthy control (not recorded which). Sequenced sample: sorted CD4+, CD8+, or CD8+CD57+ T cells (not recorded which) from PBMCs. V and J are TRBV14 and TRBJ2-5; D not resolved. This CDR3 is CASSQSETQYF. The DNA for the CDR3 is TGTGCCAGCAGCCAATCGGAGACCCAGTACTTC.